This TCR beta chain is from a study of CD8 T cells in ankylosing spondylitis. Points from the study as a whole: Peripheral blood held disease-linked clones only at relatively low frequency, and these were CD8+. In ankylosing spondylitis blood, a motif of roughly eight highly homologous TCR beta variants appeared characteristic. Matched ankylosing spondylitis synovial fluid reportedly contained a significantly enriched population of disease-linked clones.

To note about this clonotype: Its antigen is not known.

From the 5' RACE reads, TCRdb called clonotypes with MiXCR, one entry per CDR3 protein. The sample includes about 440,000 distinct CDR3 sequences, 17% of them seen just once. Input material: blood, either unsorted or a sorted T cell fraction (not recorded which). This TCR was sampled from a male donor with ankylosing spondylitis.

CDR3 loop: CATSRAGNYGYTF. The CDR3 DNA follows: TGTGCCACCAGCAGAGCAGGGAACTATGGCTACACCTTC. This chain links TRBV15 with TRBJ1-2, with D perhaps TRBD1 (5 bases). V gave up 1 base and J gave up 2 bases, with 5 bases separating them. CDR3 size: 13 residues. From germline, CDR1 is LNHNV and CDR2 YYDKDF (reference sequence).